The next 8 T cell receptor beta chains were all read from a single sample in a study of cytomegalovirus exposure and HLA in healthy donors. Method: immunoSEQ multiplex PCR; TCRdb's copy keeps in-frame clones and lacks some. The sample lists around 150,000 clones; approximately 96% were seen once. The sequencing sample was made of PBMCs. The receptors originated from a woman between 18 and 30 years old in good health and CMV-seronegative.

The rearrangement links TRBV4-1 to TRBJ2-5; perhaps TRBD2 as D (6 bases). Germline V gene sequence: CDR1 MGHRA, CDR2 YSYEKL. CDR3 size: 16 residues. Trimming removed 0 bases at V and 7 bases at J, with 18 bases between. CDR3 nucleotides: TGCGCCAGCAGCCAAGATGTAGGCGGAGGGCTGCGGACCCAGTACTTC. It encodes CASSQDVGGGLRTQYF.

V usage is TRBV7-8 and J usage is TRBJ1-2; perhaps TRBD1 as D (5 bases). In germline, CDR1 is SGHVS, CDR2 FQNEAQ. The CDR3 totals 16 residues. Trimming took off 5 bases at V and 4 bases at J, with 20 bases between the two ends. The CDR3 spells CASSAGGVGSGYGYTF. The CDR3 DNA follows: TGTGCCAGCAGCGCCGGGGGGGTGGGGTCTGGCTATGGCTACACCTTC.

This clone was counted between two and nine times. V gene TRBV19 combines with J gene TRBJ1-2, with D unclear. V lost 7 bases and J lost 0, with 15 bases in between. There are 15 residues in the CDR3. Germline values: CDR1 LNHDA, CDR2 SQIVND (reference sequence). The CDR3 region has the DNA TGTGCCAGTAATCCTAACGCTTTCTCTAACTATGGCTACACCTTC. Translating it yields CASNPNAFSNYGYTF.

The J gene is TRBJ2-2, the V gene TRBV4-3, with TRBD2 matching 8 bases. This CDR3 is built from 18 residues. From germline, CDR1 is LGHNA and CDR2 YSLEER. The V gene end was trimmed by 1 base and the J gene end by 1 base; junction bases not matched to a gene: 8. The CDR3 loop reads CASSQAVGLAGNTGELFF. CDR3 bases: TGCGCCAGCAGCCAAGCCGTGGGGCTAGCGGGGAACACCGGGGAGCTGTTTTTT.

Notes on this clone: A junction boundary mismatches the germline segment, possibly from a read error. This chain links TRBV7-7 with TRBJ2-5, with 8 bases that match TRBD2. Germline-derived CDR1 and CDR2 are SSHAT and FNYEAQ (reference sequence). The CDR3 extends over 15 amino acids. Written as DNA, the CDR3 is TGTGCTAGCAGCCCCGGGGGGAGCGGGGGAGAGACCCAGTACTTC. Protein product: CASSPGGSGGETQYF.

J is TRBJ2-3 and V is TRBV2, with D uncertain. Germline CDR1 reads SNHLY; CDR2 reads FYNNEI. The CDR3 is made up of 11 amino acids. The germline V and J ends were trimmed by 7 bases and 0 bases, with 2 bases remaining between them. CDR3 region: CASTSTDTQYF. In nucleotides, the CDR3 is TGTGCCAGCACTAGCACAGATACGCAGTATTTT. The full variable domain, completed using reference TRBV2 and TRBJ2-3, is EPEVTQTPSHQVTQMGQEVILRCVPISNHLYFYWYRQILGQKVEFLVSFYNNEISEKSEIFDDQFSVERPDGSNFTLKIRSTKLEDSAMYFCASTSTDTQYFGPGTRLTVL.

The rearrangement uses TRBV19 and TRBJ2-4, with unresolved D. V gave up 6 bases and J gave up 7 bases, with 10 bases separating them. This CDR3 region has 12 residues. Germline lookup yields CDR1 LNHDA and CDR2 SQIVND (reference sequence). CDR3 DNA: TGTGCCAGTAGCCTAATTTCGAACATTCAGTACTTC. Translated: CASSLISNIQYF.

V usage is TRBV5-8 and J usage is TRBJ2-5; D uncertain. The CDR3 is made up of 15 amino acids. The germline CDR1 and CDR2 sequences are SGHTS and YDEGEE. Trimming took off 7 bases at V and 5 bases at J, with 21 bases between the two ends. The CDR3 sequence: CASLTSRRFGETQYF. The CDR3 DNA reads TGTGCCAGCCTAACTTCCCGGCGCTTCGGGGAGACCCAGTACTTC.